This T cell receptor beta chain is drawn from a study of CD8+CD57+ T cells in acquired aplastic anemia. Study-wide context: Average DNA yield from sorted CD4+ and CD8+ cells was about 3 ug.

Notes on the study in general: Overlapping CD8+ CDR3 repertoires of patients and controls contained roughly 27 shared sequences. Any difference that existed in CD8+ Simpson's diversity between patients and controls was not significant.

The study profiled TCR beta VDJ and CDR3 using genomic DNA as template. TCRdb ran MiXCR on the reads and lists one entry per CDR3 protein. The table shows roughly 63,000 distinct CDR3 sequences, with approximately 54% occurring only once. The table lists this clonotype with a count of one. The antigen is not known. Sequencing used sorted CD4+, CD8+, or CD8+CD57+ T cells (not recorded which) from PBMCs. This sequence originates from a human donor in good health, serving as a control.

In DNA, the CDR3 is TGTGCCAGCAGCGTAGATCCGGAGGGATATAATTCACCCCTCCACTTT. Encoded protein: CASSVDPEGYNSPLHF. The chain uses TRBV9 and TRBJ1-6; D not certain. Trimming removed 0 bases from V and 4 bases from J, with 11 bases in between. The CDR3 loop spans 16 amino acids. Per germline, CDR1 SGDLS and CDR2 YYNGEE.